The T cell receptor (beta chain) under discussion was sequenced for a study of CD8+CD57+ T cells in acquired aplastic anemia. Findings of the study overall: There were over 25 CD8+ CDR3 sequences that occurred in both patients and controls. CD8+ Simpson's diversity showed no significant patient-control difference.

The CDR3 loop spans 15 amino acids. Unmatched junction bases numbered 8, after V lost 3 bases and J lost 5 bases. Germline V gene lookup returns CDR1 KGHSH and CDR2 LQKENI. For this clonotype: The antigen is not known.

Researchers used genomic DNA as the template to profile TCR beta VDJ and CDR3. TCRdb re-derived calls from the reads in MiXCR, one entry per CDR3 protein. The sample has approximately 160,000 distinct CDR3 sequences, around 45% seen once; the top ten hold about 1.1%. The chain has TRBV18 and TRBJ1-1, with TRBD1 matching over 8 bases. The TCR comes from a human donor in good health. Sequencing used sorted CD4+, CD8+, or CD8+CD57+ T cells (not recorded which) from PBMCs. CDR3 in amino acids: CASSPDRGLGTEAFF. As DNA, the CDR3 is TGTGCCAGCTCACCTGACAGGGGACTGGGGACTGAAGCTTTCTTT.